This entry lists 14 T cell receptor beta chains sequenced from one sample in a study of CD4 T cells in relation to SARS-CoV-2 and coronaviruses. The protocol was immunoSEQ multiplex PCR, while the TCRdb copy is restricted to in-frame clones and leaves out a portion. The data show about 36,000 clones, around 80% seen once. Antigen specificity for these receptors is unknown. Sequenced material: memory CD4+ T cells from PBMCs, cultured in vitro. Source of these receptors: an adult with COVID-19.

This clone was picked up one time. The chain recombines TRBV7-2 with TRBJ2-1; 7 positions agree with TRBD2. The length of the CDR3 is 14 residues. Trimming cost V 1 base and J 6 bases; bases outside gene matches: 3. Germline assignment: CDR1 SGHTA and CDR2 FQGNSA. CDR3 DNA sequence: TGTGCCAGCAGCTTAGTTTCGGGGGGCAATGAGCAGTTCTTC. This sequence encodes CASSLVSGGNEQFF.

CDR3 sequence (DNA): TGTGCCAGCAGCTTAGTCCCGGGGCCAGATACGCAGTATTTT. Protein product: CASSLVPGPDTQYF. V usage is TRBV7-9 and J usage is TRBJ2-3; possibly TRBD1 or TRBD2 for D (5 bases each). V lost 1 base, J lost 4 bases, and 9 bases lay in between. Germline lookup yields CDR1 SEHNR and CDR2 FQNEAQ (reference sequence). The CDR3 covers 14 residues. The full variable domain, rest sourced from reference TRBV7-9 and TRBJ2-3, is DTGVSQNPRHKITKRGQNVTFRCDPISEHNRLYWYRQTLGQGPEFLTYFQNEAQLEKSRLLSDRFSAERPKGSFSTLEIQRTEQGDSAMYLCASSLVPGPDTQYFGPGTRLTVL.

As to this clone: The junction departs from the called germline gene at one end, perhaps through a read error. The chain is built from TRBV5-5 and TRBJ1-3, with D possibly matching TRBD1 (6 bases). This CDR3 contains 17 residues. From germline, CDR1 is SGHKS and CDR2 YYEKEE (reference sequence). Here the CDR3 reads CVSSYTGGERAGNTIYF. The CDR3 bases are TGTGTCAGCAGTTATACGGGGGGCGAAAGGGCTGGAAACACCATATATTTT.

V is TRBV10-3 and J is TRBJ1-6; TRBD1 matches 10 bases. CDR1 and CDR2 from the germline V gene are ENHRY and SYGVKD. This CDR3 region has 14 residues. The junction had 6 bases not matched to a gene; V was cut back by 6 bases and J by 10 bases. CDR3 loop: CAISPGQGMSPLHF. CDR3 coding DNA: TGTGCCATCAGCCCGGGACAGGGGATGTCACCCCTCCACTTT.

The chain joins TRBV10-3 to TRBJ2-2; the D gene is possibly TRBD2 (6 bases). Germline assignment: CDR1 ENHRY and CDR2 SYGVKD. This CDR3 has 16 residues. Trimming left V 0 bases short and J 4 bases short, with 12 bases between. CDR3: CAISESGGTVTGELFF. The DNA for the CDR3 is TGTGCCATCAGTGAGTCGGGCGGGACGGTCACCGGGGAGCTGTTTTTT.

The chain has TRBV7-9 and TRBJ1-4, with a possible D match to TRBD1 (5 bases). CDR1 is SEHNR, CDR2 FQNEAQ, per germline (reference sequence). CDR3 length: 14 residues. The V end lost 5 bases, the J end lost 6 bases, and 13 bases lay between the germline ends. Here the CDR3 reads CASSRLQGDEKLFF. For the CDR3, the DNA is TGTGCCAGCAGCCGACTTCAGGGTGATGAAAAACTGTTTTTT.

By sample fraction, this clone is medium-sized. The CDR3 protein is CASSESIGQGNSPLHF. The CDR3 DNA is TGTGCCAGCAGTGAATCCATTGGACAGGGGAATTCACCCCTCCACTTT. The chain combines TRBV6-1 with TRBJ1-6; 9 positions match TRBD1. The CDR3 contains 16 residues. V was pared by 2 bases and J by 7 bases, with 6 bases of the junction left unmatched. Germline assignment: CDR1 MNHNS and CDR2 SASEGT.

The chain links TRBV28 to TRBJ2-7; D possibly corresponds to TRBD2 (5 bases). There are 12 residues in the CDR3. The V and J ends lost 5 bases and 4 bases respectively, with 9 bases between them. The germline CDR1 and CDR2 sequences are MDHEN and SYDVKM. The CDR3 DNA follows: TGTGCCAGCAGTCCCGGGATATACGAGCAGTACTTC. Its protein product is CASSPGIYEQYF. The variable domain in full, completed from reference TRBV28 and TRBJ2-7, reads DVKVTQSSRYLVKRTGEKVFLECVQDMDHENMFWYRQDPGLGLRLIYFSYDVKMKEKGDIPEGYSVSREKKERFSLILESASTNQTSMYLCASSPGIYEQYFGPGTRLTVT.

The chain employs TRBV10-3 and TRBJ2-6; TRBD2 might be the D (5 bases). In germline, CDR1 is ENHRY, CDR2 SYGVKD. This CDR3 region has 18 residues. Between the trimmed V and J ends, which lost 4 bases and 1 base, there was a span of 17 bases. Here the CDR3 reads CAISVVPGSLSGANVLTF. In DNA, the CDR3 is TGTGCCATCAGTGTTGTTCCGGGGAGCTTGTCTGGGGCCAACGTCCTGACTTTC.

The CDR3 here is CASSLIARGRGAQFF. The CDR3 bases are TGTGCCAGCAGTTTAATAGCCCGTGGCCGGGGGGCGCAGTTCTTC. This chain uses TRBV28 with TRBJ2-1; D might be TRBD2 (7 bases). This CDR3 contains 15 residues. Trimming removed 2 bases from V and 12 bases from J, with 20 bases in between. Germline CDR1 MDHEN, CDR2 SYDVKM.

This clone was recorded once. This rearrangement joins TRBV3-1 (or the pseudogene TRBV3-2) to TRBJ2-5; a possible D gene is TRBD2 (7 bases). Germline V gene lookup returns CDR1 LGHDT and CDR2 YNNKEL (reference sequence). This CDR3 has 17 residues. The V end was cut by 4 bases, the J end by 3 bases, with 21 bases between. The CDR3 sequence is CASSRRSAGASEETQYF. The CDR3 nucleotides are TGTGCCAGCAGCCGCCGGAGTGCGGGGGCGTCGGAAGAGACCCAGTACTTC.

This clone was seen a few times. The gene calls are TRBV6-5 and TRBJ1-2; D remains unclear. V shed 4 bases and J shed 0 bases, with 6 bases lying between them. Germline lookup yields CDR1 MNHEY and CDR2 SVGAGI. The CDR3 spans 13 residues. CDR3 region: CASSSATNYGYTF. The CDR3 DNA is TGTGCCAGCAGTTCAGCTACTAACTATGGCTACACCTTC.

V is TRBV7-9 and J is TRBJ2-7; TRBD1 might be the D (6 bases). Germline V gene data show CDR1 as SEHNR and CDR2 as FQNEAQ (reference sequence). V lost 4 bases and J lost 0, with 16 bases in between. The CDR3 extends over 16 amino acids. The CDR3 loop reads CASSSGGADSSYEQYF. DNA of the CDR3: TGTGCCAGCAGCTCTGGGGGCGCGGACAGCTCCTACGAGCAGTACTTC.

This sequence joins TRBV15 and TRBJ1-2; 11 bases are a match to TRBD1. V shed 1 base and J 10 bases; nucleotides not matched to a gene: 5. The CDR3 contains 14 residues. CDR1 and CDR2 from the germline V gene are LNHNV and YYDKDF (reference sequence). The CDR3 DNA reads as TGTGCCACCAGCAGAGGTCGGGACAGGGGGGTCTACACCTTC. Translating it yields CATSRGRDRGVYTF.